The T cell receptor (beta chain) under discussion was sequenced for a study of blood T cell repertoires in COVID-19. The overall study: The United States, Italy and Spain were the sources of the acute and convalescent COVID-19 samples. PBMCs, B-cell-depleted T cells, or T cells provided the cDNA or gDNA that made up the material.

In the authors' methods: How many nucleated cells were present was estimated from reference gene primer amplification. Data came from immunoSEQ multiplex PCR; TCRdb stores just in-frame clones and leaves some out. V and J calls and clone size follow that table, whereas D and trimming were derived from the DNA. The sample consists of some 83,000 clones, around 84% of them appearing once. Germline V gene sequence: CDR1 SEHNR, CDR2 FQNEAQ (reference sequence). CDR3 length: 15 amino acids. V lost 5 bases and J lost 3, with 15 bases in between. This receptor was obtained from a man aged 50 or older with acute or convalescent COVID-19. What was sequenced was peripheral blood. The chain links TRBV7-9 to TRBJ2-3, with D possibly matching TRBD2 (5 bases). The CDR3 DNA is TGTGCCAGCAGCCTAGGATGGGTAGCGACAGATACGCAGTATTTT. Translated: CASSLGWVATDTQYF.